This entry concerns a single T cell receptor beta chain. This clone was found once. What antigen it recognizes has not been identified. No per-base quality is available; no much larger clone lies one base away. This specimen comes from a study of tumor-infiltrating T cells and Merkel cell polyomavirus (dated by TCRdb to the late 2010s). About the investigation overall: In Merkel cell carcinoma patients, the study examined CD8+ T cells specific for the Merkel cell polyomavirus KLL epitope. Across the study, one tumor sample was obtained as a frozen nodal tumor digest and one as a flash-frozen core biopsy of a metastasis. In 14 samples, KLL-tetramer-sorted cells taken from blood or tumor-infiltrating lymphocytes underwent TRB sequencing, as did about 12 matched whole-tumor samples. Most of the whole-tumor samples were 25-micron curls sectioned from formalin-fixed, paraffin-embedded tissue blocks. Varying disease stages were represented at patient presentation, and patients were followed for a median of approximately three years (range 1.1 to 6.0 years). Patients received varied, non-standardized therapies including chemotherapy, radiation and immunotherapies.

Libraries were prepared through the immunoSEQ multiplex PCR assay. Genomic DNA extraction, TRB sequencing and normalization were carried out by Adaptive Biotechnologies (Seattle, WA). The source study handled its data this way. Clonality was calculated as one minus the Shannon entropy of productive TRB sequences, normalized by log2 of unique productive sequences. KLL-specific clonotypes in tumors were found by matching TCRbeta CDR3 amino acid sequences to the sequences from the tetramer-sorted sample of each patient. TCRdb's version of the immuneACCESS table is confined to in-frame rearrangements and falls short of the full clone set. An unresolved V gene accounts for under half of the shortfall where checked; the remainder is of unknown origin. The DNA was the basis for D and trimming; V, J and clone size are from that table. This sample has about 3,000 clones in its table, and roughly 81% of those were observed once. The top ten hold approximately 8.3% of the sample.

The trim is 4 bases for V and 2 bases for J, with a gap of 17 bases between the germline ends. The CDR1 and CDR2 encoded by the germline V gene are MGHRA and YSYEKL. Including the terminal cysteine and phenylalanine, the CDR3 comprises 16 residues. The sequence is cut down to CDR3 DNA, 48 bases in frame from base 1. Beyond this particular receptor, the publication reports: A higher intratumoral fraction of KLL-specific T cells (1.9-18% versus about 0-0.15%) was associated with significantly improved MCC-specific survival. A greater number of unique KLL-specific clonotypes in tumors (5-108 vs 0-3) was associated with a significant advantage in MCC-specific survival (P = 0.0051). The study examined just one viral epitope, so T cells targeting other Merkel cell polyomavirus epitopes were not captured. KLL-specific TRB repertoires were diverse and largely private, with only one public clonotype among about 430 unique sequences, shared by two patients. One limitation of the study is the small sample size (n = 12 patients).

All patients' tumors stained robustly positive for Merkel cell polyomavirus Large T antigen by immunohistochemistry. The study included roughly twelve Merkel cell carcinoma patients who had robust KLL-tetramer+ populations, above 0.04% of CD8+ T cells, in blood and/or cultured TIL. Every patient was Caucasian, and patient ages had a median of about 70 years and ranged from about 45 to 85 years. This receptor was identified in a man in his fifties or sixties with Merkel cell carcinoma. The rearrangement combines TRBV4-1 with TRBJ2-5; TRBD1 is perhaps the D gene, given 6 matching bases. Source material: tumor tissue. The nucleotides are TGCGCCAGCAGCCCGGTCAGGGGTGAGTGGCAAGAGACCCAGTACTTC. This translates into CASSPVRGEWQETQYF.